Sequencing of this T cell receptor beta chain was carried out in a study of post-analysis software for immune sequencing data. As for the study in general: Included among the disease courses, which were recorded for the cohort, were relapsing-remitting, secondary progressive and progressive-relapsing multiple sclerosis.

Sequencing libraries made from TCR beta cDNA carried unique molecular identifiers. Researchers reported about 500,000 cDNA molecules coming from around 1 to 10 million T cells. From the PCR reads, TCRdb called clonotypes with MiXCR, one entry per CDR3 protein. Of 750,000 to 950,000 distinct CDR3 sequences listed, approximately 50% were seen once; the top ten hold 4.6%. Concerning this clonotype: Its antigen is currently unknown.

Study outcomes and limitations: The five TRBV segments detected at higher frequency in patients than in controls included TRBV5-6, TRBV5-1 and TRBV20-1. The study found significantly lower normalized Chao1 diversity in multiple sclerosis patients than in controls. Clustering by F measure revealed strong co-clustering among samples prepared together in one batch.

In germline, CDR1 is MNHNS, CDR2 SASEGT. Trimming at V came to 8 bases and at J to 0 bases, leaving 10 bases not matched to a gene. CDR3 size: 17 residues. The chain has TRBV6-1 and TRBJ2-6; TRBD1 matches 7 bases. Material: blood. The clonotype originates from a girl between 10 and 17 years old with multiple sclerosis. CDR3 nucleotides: TGTGCCAGCGCCTCCGGGACAGTCAACTCTGGGGCCAACGTCCTGACTTTC. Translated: CASASGTVNSGANVLTF.